A few counts support the clone carrying this T cell receptor beta chain. The sample comes from a study of T-cell memory formation after mild COVID-19. With 5 bases clipped from V and 2 bases from J, the junction kept 7 bases outside the gene matches. The CDR3 is 15 amino acids. Germline lookup yields CDR1 SQVTM and CDR2 ANQGSEA. MiXCR was run by TCRdb on the 5' RACE reads, yielding one entry per CDR3 protein. The table shows about 340,000 distinct CDR3 sequences, with 20% to 25% occurring only once. The origin of this receptor is an adult woman who had mild COVID-19 (a few samples of this study predate the infection). Cell type and time point are not known. Source material: PBMCs or a T cell subset sorted from them (not recorded which). The gene calls are TRBV29-1 and TRBJ2-3, with 10 nucleotides matching TRBD1. The CDR3, as DNA: TGCAGCGTTTCCGGGACAGGGGACGACACAGATACGCAGTATTTT. This codes for CSVSGTGDDTDTQYF.